The 10 T cell receptor beta chains given below trace back to one sample, sequenced in a study of cytomegalovirus exposure and HLA in healthy donors. PCR amplification relied on 60 Vbeta primers (plus 13 Jbeta primers). This table comes from immunoSEQ multiplex PCR, and its TCRdb copy is limited to in-frame clones, with some not included. The table lists approximately 200,000 clones, 60% to 85% of them singletons. The sequencing sample was made of PBMCs. These receptors were obtained from a middle-aged man in good health and CMV-seronegative.

The gene calls are TRBV11-2 and TRBJ2-3; perhaps TRBD2 as D (5 bases). The CDR3 runs to 12 residues. V was pared by 4 bases and J by 4 bases, with 6 bases between. The germline V gene encodes CDR1 SGHAT and CDR2 FQNNGV. The chain's CDR3 is CASSYGADTQYF. The CDR3 DNA reads as TGTGCCAGCAGCTACGGGGCAGATACGCAGTATTTT.

V usage is TRBV5-4 and J usage is TRBJ2-7; 11 bases align to TRBD2. The ends lost 6 bases at V and 3 bases at J; junction bases unmatched: 5. The CDR3 sequence is 14 residues long. Germline CDR1 SGHNT, CDR2 YYREEE (reference sequence). This CDR3 reads CASTAGTSGYEQYF. In DNA, the CDR3 is TGTGCCAGCACCGCCGGGACTAGCGGCTACGAGCAGTACTTC.

The rearrangement joins TRBV15 to TRBJ1-1; 8 bases agree with TRBD1. Germline V gene data show CDR1 as LNHNV and CDR2 as YYDKDF (reference sequence). The CDR3 spans 15 residues. V lost 3 bases to trimming and J lost 5 bases; unmatched junction nucleotides: 8. CDR3: CATSSETGGETEAFF. CDR3 in DNA: TGTGCCACCAGCAGCGAAACAGGGGGGGAAACTGAAGCTTTCTTT.

The chain carries TRBV6-1 and TRBJ2-7; a possible D gene is TRBD1 (5 bases). This CDR3 has 16 amino acids. Germline CDR1 reads MNHNS; CDR2 reads SASEGT. The V and J ends lost 2 bases and 3 bases respectively, with 17 bases between them. CDR3 sequence reads: CASSEQSGLGIYEQYF. DNA for the CDR3: TGTGCCAGCAGTGAACAATCAGGGTTGGGGATCTACGAGCAGTACTTC.

J is TRBJ2-7 and V is TRBV15; no clear D gene. CDR3 length: 13 residues. V was trimmed by 5 bases and J by 1 base, leaving 9 bases between them. Germline-derived CDR1 and CDR2 are LNHNV and YYDKDF (reference sequence). CDR3 sequence: CATSPILSYEQYF. CDR3 DNA: TGTGCCACCAGCCCAATTCTATCCTACGAGCAGTACTTC.

This chain joins TRBV28 and TRBJ2-3; a possible D gene is TRBD2 (5 bases). In germline, CDR1 is MDHEN, CDR2 SYDVKM. V gave up 3 bases and J gave up 0 bases, with 13 bases separating them. CDR3 length: 16 amino acids. In DNA form, the CDR3 reads TGTGCCAGCAGTTTCCCCTTTGGCGGGAGCACAGATACGCAGTATTTT. Translation gives CASSFPFGGSTDTQYF.

The rearrangement links TRBV7-2 to TRBJ2-2; 8 nucleotides align to TRBD1. The germline V gene has CDR1 SGHTA and CDR2 FQGNSA. This CDR3 comprises 17 residues. With 6 bases clipped from V and 4 bases from J, the junction kept 13 bases outside the gene matches. CDR3 loop: CASSSPLTGQVTGELFF. For the CDR3, the DNA is TGTGCCAGCAGTTCCCCACTCACGGGACAGGTCACCGGGGAGCTGTTTTTT.

This chain connects TRBV9 to TRBJ2-2; tentatively, D is TRBD1 (5 bases). Germline lookup yields CDR1 SGDLS and CDR2 YYNGEE. The ends were cut back, 2 bases at V and 5 bases at J, with 7 bases in the middle. This CDR3 is 13 amino acids long. In DNA form, the CDR3 reads TGTGCCAGCAGCGTTACAGGAACCGGGGAGCTGTTTTTT. Translation: CASSVTGTGELFF.

This clone was seen only a few times. The gene calls are TRBV7-8 and TRBJ2-2; 10 nucleotides match TRBD2. The V and J ends lost 2 bases and 3 bases, in that order; junction bases with no gene match: 9. The CDR3 runs 18 residues. Germline lookup yields CDR1 SGHVS and CDR2 FQNEAQ. The CDR3, as DNA: TGTGCCAGCAGCTTAAGAGCGGGAGGGATAGAATACACCGGGGAGCTGTTTTTT. It encodes CASSLRAGGIEYTGELFF.

This clone occurred a few times. The chain joins TRBV28 to TRBJ1-6, with 8 bases lining up with TRBD1. CDR1 is MDHEN and CDR2 is SYDVKM in the germline V gene. The CDR3 length is 15 residues. With 4 bases clipped from V and 7 bases from J, the junction kept 6 bases outside the gene matches. CDR3 residues: CASSSQGAGNSPLHF. Written as DNA, the CDR3 is TGTGCCAGCAGTTCCCAGGGGGCAGGAAATTCACCCCTCCACTTT.